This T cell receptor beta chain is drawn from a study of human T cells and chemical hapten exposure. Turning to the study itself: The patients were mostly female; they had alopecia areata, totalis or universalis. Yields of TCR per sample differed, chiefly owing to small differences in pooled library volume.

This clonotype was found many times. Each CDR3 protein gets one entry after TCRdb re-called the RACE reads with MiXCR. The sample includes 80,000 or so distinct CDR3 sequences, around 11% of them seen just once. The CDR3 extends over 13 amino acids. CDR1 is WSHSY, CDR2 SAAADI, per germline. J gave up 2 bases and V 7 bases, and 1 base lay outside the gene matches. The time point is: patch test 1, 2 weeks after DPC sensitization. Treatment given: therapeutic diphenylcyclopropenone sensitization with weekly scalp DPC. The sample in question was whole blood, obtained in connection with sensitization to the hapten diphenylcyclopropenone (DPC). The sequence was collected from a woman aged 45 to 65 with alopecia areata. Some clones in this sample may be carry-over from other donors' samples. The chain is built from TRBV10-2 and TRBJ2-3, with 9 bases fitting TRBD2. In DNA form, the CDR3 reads TGCGCCAGCACTAGCGGGAACACAGATACGCAGTATTTT. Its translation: CASTSGNTDTQYF.